The source of this T cell receptor beta chain is a study of vaccination and CD4 T cells after COVID-19. With the Oncomine TCR Beta short-read assay, DNA from cultured CD4+ T cells was sequenced. Researchers extracted genomic DNA from CD4+ T cells that had been cultured. A single record per CDR3 protein comes from TCRdb applying MiXCR to the PCR reads. In the table there are approximately 2,800 distinct CDR3 sequences, 30% of which are singletons. With regard to this clonotype: What it binds is unknown.

Regarding treatment: 10-day PBMC culture with coronavirus spike peptide pools or control peptides (ViraFEST assay). The CDR3 is made up of 16 amino acids. The germline gives CDR1 SGHTS, CDR2 YDEGEE. V was clipped by 5 bases and J by 3 bases, with 18 bases between them. The TCR was taken from a human donor who had recovered from COVID-19. The V gene is TRBV5-8, the J gene TRBJ2-1; D is possibly TRBD2 (5 bases). The sequencing used CD4+ T cells from blood, cultured in vitro, collected after SARS-CoV-2 vaccination. CDR3 nucleotides: TGTGCCAGCAGGACGTACCCAGCGGCTCGCTACAATGAGCAGTTCTTC. Encoded protein: CASRTYPAARYNEQFF.